What follows are 17 T cell receptor beta chains derived from one specimen sequenced in a study of cytomegalovirus exposure and HLA in healthy donors. This PCR relied on a set of 60 Vbeta primers and 13 Jbeta primers. TCRdb keeps only in-frame clones here, not all; method: immunoSEQ multiplex PCR. The repertoire holds roughly 140,000 clones, with 65% to 85% as singletons. The sequenced material came from PBMCs. The source is a male donor in good health and CMV-seronegative.

CDR3 bases: TGTGCCAGCAGCTTAGGACAGGGGATAATGAGGTCCGAGCAGTACTTC. It encodes CASSLGQGIMRSEQYF. The rearrangement uses TRBV5-6 and TRBJ2-7, with TRBD1 matching over 9 bases. V shed 2 bases and J 6 bases; nucleotides not matched to a gene: 12. The CDR3 consists of 16 residues. CDR1 is SGHDT and CDR2 is YYEEEE in the germline V gene.

The chain combines TRBV4-2 with TRBJ2-7; 10 bases align to TRBD1. There are 15 residues in the CDR3. J gave up 2 bases and V 3 bases, and 4 bases lay outside the gene matches. Germline V lookup: CDR1 LGHNA, CDR2 YNFKEQ. DNA of the CDR3: TGTGCCAGCAGCCAGGGGACAGGGGTGACCTACGAGCAGTACTTC. It yields the protein CASSQGTGVTYEQYF.

The rearrangement joins TRBV25-1 to TRBJ2-1, with 7 bases fitting TRBD2. CDR1 and CDR2 from the germline V gene are MGHDK and SYGVNS. This CDR3 is 15 amino acids long. V dropped 3 bases and J dropped 7; count of bases not matched to a gene: 9. This CDR3 is CASSDGRGNDNEQFF. The CDR3 bases are TGTGCCAGCAGTGATGGGAGGGGTAATGATAATGAGCAGTTCTTC.

The V gene is TRBV7-3, the J gene TRBJ2-3, with TRBD2 matching 11 bases. This CDR3 is 16 amino acids long. Germline assignment: CDR1 SGHTA and CDR2 FQGTGA. The junction had 5 bases not matched to a gene; V was cut back by 2 bases and J by 4 bases. The CDR3 reads CASSLVSGGVADTQYF. The CDR3 bases are TGTGCCAGCAGCTTAGTTAGCGGGGGGGTTGCAGATACGCAGTATTTT.

The rearrangement joins TRBV7-2 to TRBJ2-1; tentatively, D is TRBD2 (6 bases). Trimming shortened V by 5 bases and J by 6 bases, and 17 bases separated the two germline ends. CDR1 is SGHTA and CDR2 is FQGNSA in the germline V gene. This CDR3 contains 15 residues. CDR3 DNA: TGTGCCAGCAGCCCAAGACTAGGAAGAGGCAATGAGCAGTTCTTC. Its translation is CASSPRLGRGNEQFF.

There are a few counts of this clone. The chain uses TRBV5-1 and TRBJ1-5; 7 positions match TRBD1. The CDR3 runs 16 residues. J gave up 3 bases and V 4 bases, and 10 bases lay outside the gene matches. Per germline, CDR1 SGHRS and CDR2 YFSETQ. CDR3 bases: TGCGCCAGCAGCGTAGGGACAGAAGTACACAATCAGCCCCAGCATTTT. As protein: CASSVGTEVHNQPQHF.

The chain's CDR3 is CASSLEVGPETQYF. The CDR3 nucleotides are TGTGCCAGCAGCTTAGAGGTGGGGCCGGAGACCCAGTACTTC. The chain joins TRBV7-2 to TRBJ2-5, with D possibly matching TRBD1 (5 bases). This CDR3 spans 14 amino acids. From germline, CDR1 is SGHTA and CDR2 FQGNSA. The germline V and J ends were trimmed by 1 base and 5 bases, with 11 bases remaining between them.

The V gene is TRBV6-6, the J gene TRBJ1-5, with TRBD1 matching 9 bases. The germline V gene encodes CDR1 MNHNY and CDR2 SVGAGI (reference sequence). Germline trimming cut 7 bases from V and 6 bases from J; bases unmatched to any gene: 10. CDR3 size: 15 residues. The CDR3 nucleotides are TGTGCCAGCATCGGTACAGGGGGCGGGGGTCAGCCCCAGCATTTT. Encoded protein: CASIGTGGGGQPQHF.

The gene calls are TRBV2 and TRBJ1-4; 10 bases fit TRBD1. Germline V gives CDR1 SNHLY, CDR2 FYNNEI. Trimming removed 7 bases from V and 7 bases from J; junction bases left unmatched: 15. CDR3 size: 17 residues. This CDR3 is CASTGPGTGAQIEKLFF. As DNA, the CDR3 is TGTGCCAGCACCGGTCCCGGGACAGGGGCGCAGATTGAAAAACTGTTTTTT.

The rearrangement uses TRBV18 and TRBJ2-5; 10 bases match TRBD2. The germline V gene encodes CDR1 KGHSH and CDR2 LQKENI. The CDR3 spans 19 residues. After removal of 2 bases from V and 10 bases from J, the junction contained 22 bases not matched to a gene. The CDR3 bases are TGTGCCAGCTCACCAATCATTTTGAGAGGGACTAGCGATTCGAGGGGCCAGTACTTC. The encoded protein is CASSPIILRGTSDSRGQYF.

About this clone itself: This sample also contains other DNA sequences that code for the same CDR3. The J gene is TRBJ2-7, the V gene TRBV18, with 7 nucleotides matching TRBD1. J gave up 1 base and V 2 bases, and 2 bases lay outside the gene matches. The CDR3 has 14 residues. Per the germline V gene, CDR1 is KGHSH and CDR2 is LQKENI. The CDR3 region is CASSPRQGSYEQYF. CDR3 coding DNA: TGTGCCAGCTCACCAAGACAGGGATCCTACGAGCAGTACTTC.

The genes are TRBV5-6 and TRBJ1-1, with D tentatively TRBD1 (5 bases). With 2 bases removed from V and 4 bases from J, the gap between germline ends came to 15 bases. This CDR3 is 15 amino acids long. The germline gives CDR1 SGHDT, CDR2 YYEEEE. The CDR3 DNA is TGTGCCAGCAGCTTCGGGGGGTCGAGGTTCACTGAAGCTTTCTTT. Translation: CASSFGGSRFTEAFF.

The chain carries TRBV28 and TRBJ2-2, with D tentatively TRBD2 (5 bases). V lost 1 base and J 5 bases, leaving 17 bases between the germline ends. Per germline, CDR1 MDHEN and CDR2 SYDVKM. The CDR3 has 17 amino acids. This CDR3 reads CASSLSPSGLWTGELFF. The CDR3 DNA follows: TGTGCCAGCAGTTTATCCCCCTCAGGACTGTGGACCGGGGAGCTGTTTTTT. The full variable domain, with the rest looked up from reference TRBV28 and TRBJ2-2, is DVKVTQSSRYLVKRTGEKVFLECVQDMDHENMFWYRQDPGLGLRLIYFSYDVKMKEKGDIPEGYSVSREKKERFSLILESASTNQTSMYLCASSLSPSGLWTGELFFGEGSRLTVL.

V and J are TRBV5-1 and TRBJ2-7, with D unclear. The CDR3 length is 13 residues. Germline lookup yields CDR1 SGHRS and CDR2 YFSETQ. Trimming pared 0 bases from V and 3 bases from J, leaving 7 bases between. Here the CDR3 DNA reads TGCGCCAGCAGCTTGGCTCCAGTCTACGAGCAGTACTTC. It is translated as CASSLAPVYEQYF. The full variable domain, completed using reference TRBV5-1 and TRBJ2-7, is KAGVTQTPRYLIKTRGQQVTLSCSPISGHRSVSWYQQTPGQGLQFLFEYFSETQRNKGNFPGRFSGRQFSNSRSEMNVSTLELGDSALYLCASSLAPVYEQYFGPGTRLTVT.

The V gene is TRBV4-1, the J gene TRBJ2-7; tentatively, D is TRBD1 (6 bases). Germline assignment: CDR1 MGHRA and CDR2 YSYEKL. V shed 5 bases and J shed 3 bases, with 17 bases lying between them. CDR3 length: 15 amino acids. CDR3 DNA: TGCGCCAGCAGCTCCAACGCTGGGGGCTACTACGAGCAGTACTTC. Translated: CASSSNAGGYYEQYF.

The chain uses TRBV7-9 and TRBJ2-7; D perhaps matches TRBD1 (6 bases). The CDR3 has 14 amino acids. V was clipped by 5 bases and J by 0 bases, with 11 bases between them. Germline V lookup: CDR1 SEHNR, CDR2 FQNEAQ (reference sequence). The CDR3 loop is CASSIGTSSYEQYF. The CDR3 DNA reads as TGTGCCAGCAGCATCGGGACAAGCTCCTACGAGCAGTACTTC.

This chain joins TRBV7-8 and TRBJ2-7; 8 bases map to TRBD1. V dropped 6 bases and J dropped 0; count of bases not matched to a gene: 7. Germline values: CDR1 SGHVS, CDR2 FQNEAQ. The CDR3 is 15 amino acids. CDR3: CASRPDRGPSYEQYF. The DNA for the CDR3 is TGTGCCAGCAGACCTGACAGGGGTCCCTCCTACGAGCAGTACTTC.